This T cell receptor beta chain was documented in a study of CXCR3-negative and CXCR3-positive naive CD8 T cells (dated by TCRdb to 2018 to 2020). Regarding the study in general: In total, approximately 150 million TRB reads were obtained, corresponding to roughly 1.5 +/- 0.3 million reads per library. Diversity and physicochemical repertoire analyses covered about a dozen donors pooled from two independent experiments. Naive subsets from 5 or 6 donors and memory cells from 3 donors were included in the TRBV-TRBJ cluster analysis.

Remarks on this clonotype: Its specific antigen is unknown.

What the research found in general, with its limitations: Because surface CD5, which is linked to self-reactivity in mice, was comparable between the naive subsets, TCR interaction strength was also inferred from the physicochemical properties of TRB CDR3s. Freshly isolated PBMCs were used for most assays because CXCR3 expression went down partially after cryopreservation. Within the same donor, TRBV-TRBJ usage looked similar between naive CXCR3-negative and CXCR3-positive cells, but memory cells had distinct patterns. Comparably high repertoire diversity was found in both naive subsets, whereas much lower repertoire diversity was found in memory CD8+ T cells.

The CDR1 and CDR2 encoded by the germline V gene (reference sequence) are SEHNR and FQNEAQ. The CDR3 spans 16 residues, from the cysteine through the phenylalanine. Only the protein is on record. For every CD8+ T cell subset, 300,000 cells were flow-sorted straight into RLT lysis buffer, and each subset was sorted in triplicate. Standard density gradient centrifugation was used to isolate peripheral blood mononuclear cells from buffy coats. An RNeasy Mini Kit was used to extract total RNA from the sorted cells. The instrument given in TCRdb is NextSeq 550. The Human TCR Profiling Kit (MiLaboratory) was used to make UMI-labeled 5' RACE TRB cDNA libraries. cDNA synthesis used the entire amount of extracted RNA, and PCR amplification then used the entire amount of cDNA produced. Libraries were prepared in parallel with an identical number of PCR cycles. Concerning the study's data processing: About 50,000 +/- 9,200 unique UMI-labeled TRB cDNA molecules per library were extracted with MIGEC and MiXCR, with at least two reads per UMI required. On average, each library contained approximately 40,000 +/- 10,000 functional in-frame TRB CDR3 nucleotide clonotypes without stop codons. After downsampling to 5000 UMI-labeled TRB molecules per sample, diversity metrics such as normalized Shannon-Wiener and Chao1 were calculated in VDJtools. VDJtools was used to calculate clonotype-size-weighted physicochemical properties of the central five CDR3 residues, namely interaction energy, strength, volume and Kidera factor 4. Following reprocessing of the reads by TCRdb, the data hold one row per CDR3 protein sequence and no DNA is available. The V and J calls shown here were made by TCRdb, not taken from the authors' results. The table for this sample lists over 55,000 distinct CDR3 sequences. The ten largest clones represent around a quarter of the sample.

The sequence came from a human donor in good health. Some clones in this sample may be carry-over from other donors' samples. This chain joins TRBV7-9 to TRBJ1-3; without DNA, the TCRdb call of TRBD1 cannot be checked. Sequencing was carried out using memory CD8+ T cells from blood. The cell subset or site tag for this specimen amounts to: conventional CD8+ memory T cells (TMEM), sorted as controls. The CDR3 reads as follows: CASSPRTGVHGNTIYF.